This TCR beta chain was found in a study of blood T cell repertoires in COVID-19. Overall study context: The United States, Italy and Spain provided the acute and convalescent COVID-19 samples. T cells, B-cell-depleted T cells, or PBMCs supplied cDNA or gDNA.

This clone was found a few times. Germline CDR1 SGHRS, CDR2 YFSETQ. The CDR3 is 15 amino acids. With 0 bases removed from V and 5 bases from J, the gap between germline ends came to 12 bases. Study processing details: Quantification of nucleated cells was approximated via reference gene primer amplification. Sequencing was performed with immunoSEQ multiplex PCR; in TCRdb, only in-frame clones are kept and a portion is missing. V and J calls and clone size are as listed in that table; D and trimming were resolved from the DNA. The sample lists roughly 80,000 clones; about four fifths were seen once. The sequence was collected from a human donor in a cohort sampled during active COVID-19. V is TRBV5-1 and J is TRBJ1-5; D possibly corresponds to TRBD1 (5 bases). The sample was peripheral blood. The CDR3 DNA follows: TGCGCCAGCAGCTTGGAGGGCAGGGCGGATCAGCCCCAGCATTTT. Translation: CASSLEGRADQPQHF.